Described below is a single T cell receptor beta chain sequence and its context. The antigen remains unidentified. This sample was taken from a study of T cell responses to AZD1222 COVID-19 vaccine. Study-wide context: The analysis combined second doses at about 4 or about 12 weeks. Whole-study findings and limits: Among the donors, most were white British and more were female, and clonal diversity was possibly underestimated. Targets within unmutated variant regions were reportedly found for nearly half of spike-specific TCRs. Spike-specific TCR depth and breadth grew after two AZD1222 doses.

Germline-derived CDR1 and CDR2 are SGHDN and FVKESK. The germline V and J ends were trimmed by 2 bases and 13 bases, with 12 bases remaining between them. This CDR3 comprises 13 residues. Method: immunoSEQ multiplex PCR; TCRdb's copy keeps in-frame clones and lacks some. Among around 100,000 clones listed, about 87% were seen once. The chain couples TRBV14 to TRBJ1-6, with D perhaps matching TRBD1 (5 bases). The receptor was derived from an adult in good health. Sequenced here: peripheral blood, sampled on day 0 of AZD1222 vaccination. The CDR3 DNA follows: TGTGCCAGCAGCCAACGGGGGGTCGTTCCCCTCCACTTT. Protein product: CASSQRGVVPLHF.